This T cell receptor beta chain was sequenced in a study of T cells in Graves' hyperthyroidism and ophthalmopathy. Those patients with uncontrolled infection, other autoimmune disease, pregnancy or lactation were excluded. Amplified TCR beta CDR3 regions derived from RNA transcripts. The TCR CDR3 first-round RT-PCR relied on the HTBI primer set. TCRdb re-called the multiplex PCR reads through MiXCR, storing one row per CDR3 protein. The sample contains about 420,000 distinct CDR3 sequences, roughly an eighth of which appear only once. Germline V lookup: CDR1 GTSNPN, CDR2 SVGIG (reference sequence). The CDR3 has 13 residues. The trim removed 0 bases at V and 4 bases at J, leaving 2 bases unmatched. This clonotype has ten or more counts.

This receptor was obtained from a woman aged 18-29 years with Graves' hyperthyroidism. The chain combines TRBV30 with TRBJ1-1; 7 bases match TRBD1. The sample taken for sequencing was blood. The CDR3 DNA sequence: TGTGCCTGGAGTGTGACAGGGTTCACTGAAGCTTTCTTT. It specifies CAWSVTGFTEAFF.